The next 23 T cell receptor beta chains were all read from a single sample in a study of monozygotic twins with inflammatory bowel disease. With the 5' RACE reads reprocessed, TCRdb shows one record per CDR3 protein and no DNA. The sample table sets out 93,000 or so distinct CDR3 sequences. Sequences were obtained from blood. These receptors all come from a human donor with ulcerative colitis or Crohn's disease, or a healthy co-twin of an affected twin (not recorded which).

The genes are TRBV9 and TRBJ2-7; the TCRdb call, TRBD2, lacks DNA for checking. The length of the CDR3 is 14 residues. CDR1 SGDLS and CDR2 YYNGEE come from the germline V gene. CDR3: CASSGSPDPYEQYF.

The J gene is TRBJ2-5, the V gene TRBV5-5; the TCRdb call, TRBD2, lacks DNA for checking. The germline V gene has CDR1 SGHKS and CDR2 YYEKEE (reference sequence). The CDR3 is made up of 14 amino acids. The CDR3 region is CASSLLAESWGQYF.

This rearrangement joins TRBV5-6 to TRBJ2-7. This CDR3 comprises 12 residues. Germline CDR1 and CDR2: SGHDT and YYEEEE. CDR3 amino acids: CASSSTMGEQYF.

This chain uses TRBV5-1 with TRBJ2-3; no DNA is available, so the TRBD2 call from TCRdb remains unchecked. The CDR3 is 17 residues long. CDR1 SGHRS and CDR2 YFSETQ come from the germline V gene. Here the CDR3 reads CASSLSLAGGPTDTQYF.

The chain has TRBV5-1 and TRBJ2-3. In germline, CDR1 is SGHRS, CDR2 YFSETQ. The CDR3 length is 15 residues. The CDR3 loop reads CASSSWKSSTDTQYF.

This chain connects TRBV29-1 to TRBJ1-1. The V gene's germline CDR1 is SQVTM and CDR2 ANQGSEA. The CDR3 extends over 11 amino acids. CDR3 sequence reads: CSETLNTEAFF.

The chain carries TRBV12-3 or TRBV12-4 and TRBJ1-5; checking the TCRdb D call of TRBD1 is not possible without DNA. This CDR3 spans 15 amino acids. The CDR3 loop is CASSLRGARHQPQHF.

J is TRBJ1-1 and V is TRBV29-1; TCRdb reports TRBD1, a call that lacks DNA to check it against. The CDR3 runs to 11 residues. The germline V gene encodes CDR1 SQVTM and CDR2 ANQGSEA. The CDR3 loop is CSARLWTEAFF. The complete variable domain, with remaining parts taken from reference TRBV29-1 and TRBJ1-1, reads SAVISQKPSRDICQRGTSLTIQCQVDSQVTMMFWYRQQPGQSLTLIATANQGSEATYESGFVIDKFPISRPNLTFSTLTVSNMSPEDSSIYLCSARLWTEAFFGQGTRLTVV.

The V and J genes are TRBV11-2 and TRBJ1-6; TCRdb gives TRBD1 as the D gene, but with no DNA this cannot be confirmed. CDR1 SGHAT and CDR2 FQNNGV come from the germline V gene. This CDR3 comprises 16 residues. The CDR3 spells CASSLPITGANSPLHF. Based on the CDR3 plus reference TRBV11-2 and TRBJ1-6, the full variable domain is EAGVAQSPRYKIIEKRQSVAFWCNPISGHATLYWYQQILGQGPKLLIQFQNNGVVDDSQLPKDRFSAERLKGVDSTLKIQPAKLEDSAVYLCASSLPITGANSPLHFGNGTRLTVT.

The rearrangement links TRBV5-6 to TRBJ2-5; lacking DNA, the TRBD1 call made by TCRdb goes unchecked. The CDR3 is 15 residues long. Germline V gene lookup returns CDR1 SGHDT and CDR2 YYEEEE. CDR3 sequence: CASIATGTTQETQYF.

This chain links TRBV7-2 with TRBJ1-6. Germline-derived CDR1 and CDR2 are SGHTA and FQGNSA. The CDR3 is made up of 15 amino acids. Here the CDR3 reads CASSVGRVINSPLHF.

The CDR3 protein is CATSSWGTVLEAFF. The chain has TRBV15 and TRBJ1-1; the D call of TRBD1 rests on TCRdb alone, since no DNA is present to check it. Per the germline V gene, CDR1 is LNHNV and CDR2 is YYDKDF (reference sequence). The CDR3 contains 14 residues.

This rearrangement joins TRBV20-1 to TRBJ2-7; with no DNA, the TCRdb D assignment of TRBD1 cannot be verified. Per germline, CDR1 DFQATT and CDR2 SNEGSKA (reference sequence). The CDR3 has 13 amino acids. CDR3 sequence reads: CSASGTGTYEQYF.

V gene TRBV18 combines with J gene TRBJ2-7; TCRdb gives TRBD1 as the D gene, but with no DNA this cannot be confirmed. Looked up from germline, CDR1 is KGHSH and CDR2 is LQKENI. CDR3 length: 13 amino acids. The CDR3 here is CASLGQGSYEQYF. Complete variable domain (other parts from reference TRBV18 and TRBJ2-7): NAGVMQNPRHLVRRRGQEARLRCSPMKGHSHVYWYRQLPEEGLKFMVYLQKENIIDESGMPKERFSAEFPKEGPSILRIQQVVRGDSAAYFCASLGQGSYEQYFGPGTRLTVT.

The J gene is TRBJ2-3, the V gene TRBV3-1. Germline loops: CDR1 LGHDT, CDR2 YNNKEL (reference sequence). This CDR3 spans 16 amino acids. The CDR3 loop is CASSQVGQIPTDTQYF.

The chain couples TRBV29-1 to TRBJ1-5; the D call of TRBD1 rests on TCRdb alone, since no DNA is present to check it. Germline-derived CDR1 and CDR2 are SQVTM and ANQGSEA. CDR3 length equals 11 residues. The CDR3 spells CSAERGQSQHF.

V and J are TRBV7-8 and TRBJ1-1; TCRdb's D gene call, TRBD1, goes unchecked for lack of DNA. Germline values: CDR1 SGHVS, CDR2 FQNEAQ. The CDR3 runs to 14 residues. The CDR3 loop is CASSLQGVGTEAFF. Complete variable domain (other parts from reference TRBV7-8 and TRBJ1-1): GAGVSQSPRYKVAKRGQDVALRCDPISGHVSLFWYQQALGQGPEFLTYFQNEAQLDKSGLPSDRFFAERPEGSVSTLKIQRTQQEDSAVYLCASSLQGVGTEAFFGQGTRLTVV.

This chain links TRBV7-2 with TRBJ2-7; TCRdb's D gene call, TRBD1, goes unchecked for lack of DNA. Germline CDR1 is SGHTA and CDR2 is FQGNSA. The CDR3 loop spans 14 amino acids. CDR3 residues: CASNPGTGGSEQYF.

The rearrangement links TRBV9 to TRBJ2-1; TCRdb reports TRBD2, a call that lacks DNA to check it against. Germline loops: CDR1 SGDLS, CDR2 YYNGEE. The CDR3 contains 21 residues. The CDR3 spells CASSSHLGGRGLTSSYNEQFF.

CDR3 protein: CASSQDSARNSNQPQHF. The V gene is TRBV4-3, the J gene TRBJ1-5. The CDR3 runs 17 residues. Per germline, CDR1 LGHNA and CDR2 YSLEER.

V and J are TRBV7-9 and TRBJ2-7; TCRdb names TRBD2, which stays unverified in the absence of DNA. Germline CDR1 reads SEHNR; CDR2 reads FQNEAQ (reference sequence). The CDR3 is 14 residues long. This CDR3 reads CASSSRTSAYEQYF.

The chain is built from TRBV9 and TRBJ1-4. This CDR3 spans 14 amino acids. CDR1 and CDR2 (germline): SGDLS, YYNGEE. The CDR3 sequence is CASSSRWQSEKLFF. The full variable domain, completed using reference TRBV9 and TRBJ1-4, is DSGVTQTPKHLITATGQRVTLRCSPRSGDLSVYWYQQSLDQGLQFLIQYYNGEERAKGNILERFSAQQFPDLHSELNLSSLELGDSALYFCASSSRWQSEKLFFGSGTQLSVL.

The CDR3 here is CASSESRTSGRAANEQFF. This sequence joins TRBV10-1 and TRBJ2-1; checking the TCRdb D call of TRBD2 is not possible without DNA. The CDR3 has 18 amino acids. Germline CDR1 and CDR2: WNHNN and SYGVQD (reference sequence).